This passage covers 20 T cell receptor beta chains from one sample sequenced in a study of response to subunit inactivated influenza vaccine. From the RT-PCR reads, TCRdb called clonotypes with MiXCR, one entry per CDR3 protein. The sample includes about 570,000 distinct CDR3 sequences, 10% to 12% seen only once; the top ten take about 10%. Another study also made use of these data, one on T cells expressing NK-cell markers. That paper states: Generation of TCR beta cDNA was performed by 5'RACE template switching incorporating UMIs.

Sequencing used PBMCs from blood, obtained on the day of vaccination. The receptors here all came from a man in his fifties who received an inactivated influenza vaccine.

This clonotype was observed a handful of times. The rearrangement links TRBV4-2 to TRBJ2-1; 8 nucleotides agree with TRBD1. The germline V gene encodes CDR1 LGHNA and CDR2 YNFKEQ. J lost 3 bases, V lost 4 bases, and 17 bases had no gene match. There are 19 residues in the CDR3. DNA for the CDR3: TGTGCCAGCAGCCTACAAACCCCCTTCCCGGACAGGGACTACAATGAGCAGTTCTTC. Protein: CASSLQTPFPDRDYNEQFF.

Here the CDR3 DNA reads TGCAGCGTTGCAGGGAGAGAGGGCTACACCTTC. It codes for CSVAGREGYTF. This chain connects TRBV29-1 to TRBJ1-2, with a tentative D call TRBD1 (5 bases). The V gene lost 4 bases and the J gene lost 8 bases, with 11 bases spanning the gap. The CDR3 extends over 11 amino acids. Looked up from germline, CDR1 is SQVTM and CDR2 is ANQGSEA. Drawing the rest from reference TRBV29-1 and TRBJ1-2, the complete variable domain is SAVISQKPSRDICQRGTSLTIQCQVDSQVTMMFWYRQQPGQSLTLIATANQGSEATYESGFVIDKFPISRPNLTFSTLTVSNMSPEDSSIYLCSVAGREGYTFGSGTRLTVV.

This clonotype was observed a few times. This rearrangement joins TRBV20-1 to TRBJ2-3; the match to TRBD2 covers 10 bases. Trimming took 3 bases from V and 4 from J; bases not matched to a gene: 10. This CDR3 is 16 amino acids long. The germline CDR1 and CDR2 sequences are DFQATT and SNEGSKA (reference sequence). The CDR3 sequence: CSARSGRADMADTQYF. DNA of the CDR3: TGCAGTGCTAGGAGCGGGAGGGCCGATATGGCAGATACGCAGTATTTT.

The chain uses TRBV5-5 and TRBJ2-2; D uncertain. The CDR3 has 15 residues. The V and J ends lost 4 bases and 0 bases respectively, with 10 bases between them. The germline V gene encodes CDR1 SGHKS and CDR2 YYEKEE (reference sequence). The CDR3 nucleotides read TGTGCCAGCAGCCCTTGGGGTGCGAACACCGGGGAGCTGTTTTTT. Its translation: CASSPWGANTGELFF.

This clonotype has just a few counts. This rearrangement joins TRBV29-1 to TRBJ2-7; no clear D. The V and J ends lost 4 bases and 2 bases respectively, with 12 bases between them. CDR3 length equals 13 residues. CDR1 is SQVTM, CDR2 ANQGSEA, per germline. CDR3 residues: CSVVKGITYEQYF. The CDR3 DNA reads TGCAGCGTTGTTAAAGGGATTACCTACGAGCAGTACTTC.

This chain connects TRBV11-2 to TRBJ1-1, with a tentative D call TRBD1 (5 bases). Germline lookup yields CDR1 SGHAT and CDR2 FQNNGV. The CDR3 has 14 residues. Trimming pared 6 bases from V and 5 bases from J, leaving 16 bases between. The CDR3, as DNA: TGTGCCAGCAGACCTAATAGGGGAAGAACTGAAGCTTTCTTT. Translated, it gives CASRPNRGRTEAFF. Combining the CDR3 with reference TRBV11-2 and TRBJ1-1 gives the whole variable domain EAGVAQSPRYKIIEKRQSVAFWCNPISGHATLYWYQQILGQGPKLLIQFQNNGVVDDSQLPKDRFSAERLKGVDSTLKIQPAKLEDSAVYLCASRPNRGRTEAFFGQGTRLTVV.

This clonotype was seen many times. The chain recombines TRBV29-1 with TRBJ2-3; D gene uncertain. The V and J ends lost 4 bases and 2 bases respectively, with 7 bases between them. This CDR3 is built from 12 residues. The V gene's germline CDR1 is SQVTM and CDR2 ANQGSEA. CDR3 nucleotides: TGCAGCGTTGGGACGGCCACAGATACGCAGTATTTT. As protein: CSVGTATDTQYF.

This rearrangement joins TRBV28 to TRBJ1-5; D is perhaps TRBD1 (5 bases). Deletions cut 6 bases from V and 3 bases from J, with 15 bases between. CDR3 length equals 15 residues. CDR1 MDHEN and CDR2 SYDVKM come from the germline V gene. CDR3 nucleotide sequence: TGTGCCAGCAGGCAGGGACTGGGGACCAATCAGCCCCAGCATTTT. This translates into CASRQGLGTNQPQHF.

The gene calls are TRBV12-3 or TRBV12-4 and TRBJ2-7; D is possibly TRBD1 (5 bases). V was clipped by 3 bases and J by 2 bases, with 11 bases between them. CDR3 length equals 14 residues. CDR3: CASSFGAAAYEQYF. The CDR3 nucleotides are TGTGCCAGCAGTTTTGGGGCGGCCGCCTACGAGCAGTACTTC.

This clonotype was observed a handful of times. This chain links TRBV12-3 or TRBV12-4 with TRBJ2-7; TRBD1 might be the D (5 bases). Deletions cut 2 bases from V and 0 bases from J, with 11 bases between. CDR3 length equals 15 residues. CDR3 sequence reads: CASSLSWQGSYEQYF. The DNA of the CDR3 is TGTGCCAGCAGTTTAAGTTGGCAGGGCTCCTACGAGCAGTACTTC.

This clonotype showed up many times. The J gene is TRBJ2-7, the V gene TRBV4-3, with D possibly being TRBD1 (5 bases). The V end lost 3 bases, the J end lost 0 bases, and 9 bases lay between the germline ends. Germline V gives CDR1 LGHNA, CDR2 YSLEER. CDR3 length equals 14 residues. The CDR3, as DNA: TGCGCCAGCAGCCAGGAGACAGTCTCCTACGAGCAGTACTTC. Its translation is CASSQETVSYEQYF.

This rearrangement joins TRBV5-4 to TRBJ2-5; 8 nucleotides align to TRBD1. The V and J ends lost 0 bases and 5 bases, in that order; junction bases with no gene match: 12. This CDR3 is built from 17 residues. In germline, CDR1 is SGHNT, CDR2 YYREEE (reference sequence). The CDR3 coding sequence is TGTGCCAGCAGCTTGGTGTTGGGGCAGGGGGCCGGGGAGACCCAGTACTTC. It translates to CASSLVLGQGAGETQYF.

This clonotype was detected a few times. The rearrangement uses TRBV12-3 or TRBV12-4 and TRBJ2-2; 9 bases line up with TRBD1. This CDR3 spans 14 amino acids. Losses at the gene ends were 4 bases for V and 6 bases for J; bases not matched to a gene: 3. For the CDR3, the DNA is TGTGCCAGCAGTTCCCGGGACAGGGCCGGGGAGCTGTTTTTT. Translation gives CASSSRDRAGELFF.

The CDR3 region is CASSIGQGGLDSGYTF. The CDR3 DNA reads as TGCGCCAGCAGCATCGGACAGGGGGGATTGGATAGTGGCTACACCTTC. The chain recombines TRBV5-1 with TRBJ1-2; 10 bases agree with TRBD1. With 4 bases clipped from V and 7 bases from J, the junction kept 13 bases outside the gene matches. The CDR3 length is 16 residues. CDR1 SGHRS and CDR2 YFSETQ come from the germline V gene. Variable domain in full (rest from reference TRBV5-1 and TRBJ1-2): KAGVTQTPRYLIKTRGQQVTLSCSPISGHRSVSWYQQTPGQGLQFLFEYFSETQRNKGNFPGRFSGRQFSNSRSEMNVSTLELGDSALYLCASSIGQGGLDSGYTFGSGTRLTVV.

The V and J genes are TRBV5-5 and TRBJ2-3; a possible D gene is TRBD1 (5 bases). The CDR3 runs 14 residues. The V end lost 2 bases, the J end lost 8 bases, and 15 bases lay between the germline ends. CDR1 and CDR2 (germline): SGHKS, YYEKEE (reference sequence). The CDR3 sequence is CASSFDQGLATQYF. The CDR3, as DNA: TGTGCCAGCAGCTTCGATCAGGGCCTTGCTACGCAGTATTTT.

This clonotype has only a few counts. The V call is TRBV10-3, the J call TRBJ2-5; 8 bases are a match to TRBD2. V lost 6 bases and J lost 2; bases outside the gene matches: 2. Germline V gene lookup returns CDR1 ENHRY and CDR2 SYGVKD. CDR3 length equals 13 residues. The chain's CDR3 is CAIRGLDQETQYF. CDR3 in DNA: TGTGCCATCAGGGGACTAGATCAAGAGACCCAGTACTTC.

The CDR3 is CASSQGLFGYNEQFF. The CDR3 DNA reads as TGCGCCAGCAGCCAAGGACTGTTCGGTTACAATGAGCAGTTCTTC. This rearrangement joins TRBV4-3 to TRBJ2-1, with D uncertain. CDR3 size: 15 residues. Trimming stripped 1 base from V and 4 bases from J, with 11 bases between. Germline assignment: CDR1 LGHNA and CDR2 YSLEER.

This clonotype has just a few counts. The rearrangement links TRBV18 to TRBJ2-4; TRBD1 is a possible D gene (6 bases). Germline V gene sequence: CDR1 KGHSH, CDR2 LQKENI. The ends were cut back, 0 bases at V and 6 bases at J, with 12 bases in the middle. CDR3 length equals 15 residues. This CDR3 reads CASSPPSQGGNIQYF. CDR3 sequence (DNA): TGTGCCAGCTCACCACCGTCACAGGGCGGAAACATTCAGTACTTC.

V and J are TRBV16 and TRBJ2-3; D gene ambiguous. CDR1 and CDR2 from the germline V gene are KGHSY and FQNENV. The CDR3 spans 13 residues. Trimming took 3 bases from V and 6 from J, leaving 10 bases between them. CDR3 residues: CASSQSGIDTQYF. CDR3 DNA sequence: TGTGCCAGCAGCCAGAGTGGCATTGATACGCAGTATTTT.

There are a few counts of this clonotype. The rearrangement links TRBV7-9 to TRBJ2-2; possibly TRBD1 or TRBD2 for D (6 bases each). The CDR3 is 16 amino acids. V was shortened by 3 bases and J by 4 bases, with 15 bases between the two germline ends. Germline-derived CDR1 and CDR2 are SEHNR and FQNEAQ (reference sequence). The CDR3 loop reads CASSLMRGASTGELFF. In DNA form, the CDR3 reads TGTGCCAGCAGCTTGATGAGGGGGGCTAGCACCGGGGAGCTGTTTTTT.